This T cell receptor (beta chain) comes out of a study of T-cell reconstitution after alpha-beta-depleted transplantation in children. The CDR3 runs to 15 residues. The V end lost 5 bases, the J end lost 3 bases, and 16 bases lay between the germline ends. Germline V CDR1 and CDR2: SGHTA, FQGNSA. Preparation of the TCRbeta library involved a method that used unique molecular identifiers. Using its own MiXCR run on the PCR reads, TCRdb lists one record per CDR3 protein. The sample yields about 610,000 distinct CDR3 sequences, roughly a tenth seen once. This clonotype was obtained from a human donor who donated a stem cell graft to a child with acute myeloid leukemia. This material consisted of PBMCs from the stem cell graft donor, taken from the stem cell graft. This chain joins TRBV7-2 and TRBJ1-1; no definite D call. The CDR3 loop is CASSPPGPPHTEAFF. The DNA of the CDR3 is TGTGCCAGCAGCCCCCCTGGACCACCTCACACTGAAGCTTTCTTT.